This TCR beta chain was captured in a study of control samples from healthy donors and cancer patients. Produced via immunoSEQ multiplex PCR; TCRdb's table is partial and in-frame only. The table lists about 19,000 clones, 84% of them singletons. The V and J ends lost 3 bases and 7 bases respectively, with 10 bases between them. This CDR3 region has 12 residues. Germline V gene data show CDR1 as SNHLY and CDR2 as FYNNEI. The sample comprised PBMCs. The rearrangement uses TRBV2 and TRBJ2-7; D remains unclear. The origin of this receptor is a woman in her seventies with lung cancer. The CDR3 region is CASSEVHYEQYF. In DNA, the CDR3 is TGTGCCAGCAGTGAGGTCCACTATGAGCAGTACTTC.